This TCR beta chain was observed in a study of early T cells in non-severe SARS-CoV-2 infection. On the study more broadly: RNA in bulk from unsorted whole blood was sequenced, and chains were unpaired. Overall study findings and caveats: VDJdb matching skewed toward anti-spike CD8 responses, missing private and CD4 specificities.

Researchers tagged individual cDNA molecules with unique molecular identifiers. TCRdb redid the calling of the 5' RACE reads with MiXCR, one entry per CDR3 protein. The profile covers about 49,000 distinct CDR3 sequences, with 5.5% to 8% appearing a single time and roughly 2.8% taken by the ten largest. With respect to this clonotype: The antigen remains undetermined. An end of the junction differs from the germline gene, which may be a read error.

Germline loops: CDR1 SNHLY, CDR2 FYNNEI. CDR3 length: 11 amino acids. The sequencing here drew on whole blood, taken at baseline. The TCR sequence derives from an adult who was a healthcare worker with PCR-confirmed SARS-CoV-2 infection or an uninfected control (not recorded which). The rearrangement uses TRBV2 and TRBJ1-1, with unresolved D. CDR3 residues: CATSAKTDAFF. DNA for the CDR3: TGTGCCACCTCCGCAAAGACTGACGCTTTCTTT.